The entry that follows covers one T cell receptor (beta chain) sequence. The antigen is unknown. Sequenced by immunoSEQ multiplex PCR; TCRdb stores in-frame clones only, minus some. Of more than 85,000 clones in the sample, around nine tenths were seen once. This sample was included in a study of T cell responses to AZD1222 COVID-19 vaccine. Study outcomes and limitations: The number of AZD1222 recipients seropositive at baseline was only 6 or 7.

This CDR3 contains 16 residues. CDR1 SGHTA and CDR2 FQGNSA come from the germline V gene. V lost 5 bases and J lost 2, with 15 bases in between. The specimen was peripheral blood, collected 28 days after the second AZD1222 dose. This chain uses TRBV7-2 with TRBJ2-2; perhaps D is TRBD1 or TRBD2 (6 bases each). This clonotype originated in an adult who received the AZD1222 COVID-19 vaccine. The CDR3 loop is CASSRGRGANTGELFF. The CDR3 nucleotides are TGTGCCAGCAGCCGGGGGCGCGGGGCCAACACCGGGGAGCTGTTTTTT. The full variable domain, in which reference TRBV7-2 and TRBJ2-2 provide the parts outside the CDR3, is GAGVSQSPSNKVTEKGKDVELRCDPISGHTALYWYRQSLGQGLEFLIYFQGNSAPDKSGLPSDRFSAERTGGSVSTLTIQRTQQEDSAVYLCASSRGRGANTGELFFGEGSRLTVL.